These T cell receptor beta chains were read from a single sample in a study of graft-versus-host responses after intestinal transplantation. The table came from immunoSEQ multiplex PCR; TCRdb's copy has only in-frame clones and leaves some out. The profile covers about 38,000 clones, with around 86% appearing a single time and around 3.2% taken by the ten largest. The sample was PBMCs, taken about 1,000 days after transplant. These receptors all come from a human patient who received an intestinal transplant, so some T cells may come from the graft donor. CDR3s include the opening cysteine and the closing phenylalanine or tryptophan. D genes are given only for firm matches. Expanded clones get a size class; other rows say once, few or many, or leave the size out.

length	D	J	V	size	DNA	CDR3
14	-	TRBJ1-2	TRBV7-9	-	TGTGCCAGCAGCTTAGCGTCTGGGGCGGGTGGCTACACCTTC	CASSLASGAGGYTF
16	-	TRBJ2-1	TRBV10-1	-	TGCGCCAGCAGTGAGTCAGAGTACAGTACCTACAATGAGCAGTTCTTC	CASSESEYSTYNEQFF
11	-	TRBJ2-7	TRBV28	-	TGTGCCAGCAGTCTAGAATGGGTACAGTACTTC	CASSLEWVQYF
10	-	TRBJ1-2	TRBV19	-	TGTGCCAGTAGAGGGTATGGCTACACCTTC	CASRGYGYTF
11	-	TRBJ2-7	TRBV25-1	-	TGTGCCAGCAAAAGGGCCTACGAGCAGTACTTC	CASKRAYEQYF
15	TRBD2	TRBJ2-1	TRBV6-1	-	TGTGCCAGCAGATCACTAGCGGGGGGCGGGAATGAGCAGTTCTTC	CASRSLAGGGNEQFF
14	-	TRBJ1-3	TRBV11-2	-	TGTGCCAGCAGCTTAGAGGCGGGGGATGACACCATATATTTT	CASSLEAGDDTIYF
14	TRBD2	TRBJ2-3	TRBV9	-	TGTGCCAGCAGCGCGACTAGCCTCACAGATACGCAGTATTTT	CASSATSLTDTQYF
16	TRBD1	TRBJ2-7	TRBV5-1	medium-sized	TGCGCCAGCAGCTTGGCCGGGGGACAGGGGGCTAAAGAGCAGTACTTC	CASSLAGGQGAKEQYF
14	-	TRBJ2-3	TRBV10-2	-	TGCGCCAGCAGGGGACATTCTAGCACAGATACGCAGTATTTT	CASRGHSSTDTQYF
15	-	TRBJ2-4	TRBV6-4	few	TGTGCCAGCAGTCCTCACGGGGGAGAGGGGGACATTCAGTACTTC	CASSPHGGEGDIQYF
16	TRBD1	TRBJ2-1	TRBV5-4	-	TGTGCCAGCAGCGCTGGGACAGGAGCCGACCTACTGGGGCAGTTCTTC	CASSAGTGADLLGQFF
13	-	TRBJ1-5	TRBV7-6	-	TGTGCCAGCAGCTTAGCTCTCAATCAGCCCCAGCATTTT	CASSLALNQPQHF
16	TRBD1	TRBJ2-1	TRBV9	-	TGTGCCAGCAGCGTGGCCCCAGGGGGAGCCTACAATGAGCAGTTCTTC	CASSVAPGGAYNEQFF
14	TRBD1	TRBJ1-1	TRBV5-4	-	TGTGCCAGCAGGCAGGGACAGGTGAACACTGAAGCTTTCTTT	CASRQGQVNTEAFF
11	-	TRBJ2-5	TRBV5-1	-	TGCGCCAGCAGCATCCACAGGGAGCAGTACTTC	CASSIHREQYF
16	TRBD2	TRBJ2-2	TRBV4-1	-	TGCGCCAGCAGCCAAGCCGGGACTAGCGAGACCGGGGAGCTGTTTTTT	CASSQAGTSETGELFF
16	-	TRBJ1-1	TRBV6-4	-	TGTGCCAGCAGTTACTCGATGTCGGTATGGAACACTGAAGCTTTCTTT	CASSYSMSVWNTEAFF
13	TRBD1	TRBJ1-3	TRBV6-5	-	TGTGCCAGCAGTAGGGACAGGGGGCGGACCATATATTTT	CASSRDRGRTIYF
15	-	TRBJ1-2	TRBV6-1	-	TGTGCCAGCAGTGAAGGGGCACCCGACACCTATGGCTACACCTTC	CASSEGAPDTYGYTF
12	-	TRBJ2-2	TRBV28	-	TGTGCCAGCAGGGGTGGGACCGGGGAGCTGTTTTTT	CASRGGTGELFF
13	-	TRBJ1-1	TRBV6-1	-	TGTGCCAGCACAGGGGACTATATCTCTGAAGCTTTCTTT	CASTGDYISEAFF
17	TRBD2	TRBJ2-7	TRBV9	-	TGTGCCAGCAGCGCACTTCCGGGACTAGCGGGACTCTACGAGCAGTACTTC	CASSALPGLAGLYEQYF
16	TRBD1	TRBJ2-2	TRBV19	once	TGTGCCAGTAGTTCTCCGGGACAGGGGGTCACCGGGGAGCTGTTTTTT	CASSSPGQGVTGELFF
15	-	TRBJ1-4	TRBV10-1	-	TGCGCCAGCTTTAGGGAGGGGAAAACTAATGAAAAACTGTTTTTT	CASFREGKTNEKLFF
13	-	TRBJ2-7	TRBV7-8	-	TGTGCCAGCAGCTTTCACACTTTGGACGAGCAGTACTTC	CASSFHTLDEQYF
13	-	TRBJ1-5	TRBV29-1	-	TGCAGCGTTGTCTTCGGGGCGGATCAGCCCCAGCATTTT	CSVVFGADQPQHF
16	TRBD2	TRBJ2-3	TRBV4-1	-	TGCGCCAGCAGCCAAGTAACCCGGGACTACACAGATACGCAGTATTTT	CASSQVTRDYTDTQYF
16	-	TRBJ1-4	TRBV27	-	TGTGCCAGCAGTTTATCGTCCTTTATGGGGAATGAAAAACTGTTTTTT	CASSLSSFMGNEKLFF
14	-	TRBJ1-3	TRBV6-6	-	TGTGCCAGCAGTAGAGGGTTCTCTGGAAACACCATATATTTT	CASSRGFSGNTIYF
14	-	TRBJ2-5	TRBV4-1	-	TGCGCCAGCAGCCAAGGCCCCGTCGGGGAGACCCAGTACTTC	CASSQGPVGETQYF
15	TRBD2	TRBJ2-7	TRBV2	-	TGTGCCAGCAGTGTCTTAGCGGGGGGAGGCTACGAGCAGTACTTC	CASSVLAGGGYEQYF
16	-	TRBJ1-1	TRBV7-8	medium-sized	TGTGCCAGCAGCTTACGGGGCGACCGCGGGGACACTGAAGCTTTCTTT	CASSLRGDRGDTEAFF
16	-	TRBJ2-6	TRBV5-1	-	TGCGCCAGCAGCTTGGGGGTGGGCTCTGGGGCCAACGTCCTGACTTTC	CASSLGVGSGANVLTF
10	-	TRBJ2-1	TRBV29-1	-	TGCAGCGTAGGGGGCAATGAGCAGTTCTTC	CSVGGNEQFF
14	-	TRBJ2-5	TRBV4-1	-	TGCGCCAGCAGCCTGACACTTTCCCAAGAGACCCAGTACTTC	CASSLTLSQETQYF
15	-	TRBJ2-1	TRBV5-1	-	TGCGCCAGCAGCTTGGACGGGAACTCCTACAATGAGCAGTTCTTC	CASSLDGNSYNEQFF
13	-	TRBJ2-3	TRBV6-5	-	TGTGCCAGCAGAGGCGGGGGCACAGATACGCAGTATTTT	CASRGGGTDTQYF
13	-	TRBJ2-7	TRBV6-5	-	TGTGCCAGCAGTTACAACGACAGGTTCGAGCAGTACTTC	CASSYNDRFEQYF
14	-	TRBJ2-7	TRBV11-2	-	TGTGCCAGCAGCCTTATGGGCGGGGCCTACGAGCAGTACTTC	CASSLMGGAYEQYF
13	-	TRBJ2-1	TRBV5-4	-	TGTGCCAGCAGCTTGGGAGACTACAATGAGCAGTTCTTC	CASSLGDYNEQFF
14	-	TRBJ1-5	TRBV6-1	-	TGTGCCAGCTCCCAGCCGTCCGGTCTCGGTCCCCAGCATTTT	CASSQPSGLGPQHF
14	-	TRBJ1-4	TRBV9	-	TGTGCCAGCAGCGCGGATGCAACTAATGAAAAACTGTTTTTT	CASSADATNEKLFF
19	TRBD1	TRBJ1-2	TRBV23-1	-	TGCGCCAGCCCCACCCCGGGACAGGGATTTCTATACCAAGTCTATGGCTACACCTTC	CASPTPGQGFLYQVYGYTF